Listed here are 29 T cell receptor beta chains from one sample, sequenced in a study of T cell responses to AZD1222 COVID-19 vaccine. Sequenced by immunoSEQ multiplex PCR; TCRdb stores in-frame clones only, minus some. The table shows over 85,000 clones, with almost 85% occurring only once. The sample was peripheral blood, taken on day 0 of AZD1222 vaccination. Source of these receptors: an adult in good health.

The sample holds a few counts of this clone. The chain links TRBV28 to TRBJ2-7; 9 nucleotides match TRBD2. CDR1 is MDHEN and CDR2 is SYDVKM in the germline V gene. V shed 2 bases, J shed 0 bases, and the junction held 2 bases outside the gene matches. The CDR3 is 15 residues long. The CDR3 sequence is CASSLRTSVSYEQYF. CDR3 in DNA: TGTGCCAGCAGTTTACGGACTAGCGTCTCCTACGAGCAGTACTTC.

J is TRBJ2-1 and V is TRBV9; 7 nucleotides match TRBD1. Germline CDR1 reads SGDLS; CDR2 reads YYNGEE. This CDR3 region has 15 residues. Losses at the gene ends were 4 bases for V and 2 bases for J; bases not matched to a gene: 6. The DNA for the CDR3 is TGTGCCAGCAGCAAGGACAGGTTCCCCTACAATGAGCAGTTCTTC. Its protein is CASSKDRFPYNEQFF. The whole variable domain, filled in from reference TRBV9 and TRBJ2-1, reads DSGVTQTPKHLITATGQRVTLRCSPRSGDLSVYWYQQSLDQGLQFLIQYYNGEERAKGNILERFSAQQFPDLHSELNLSSLELGDSALYFCASSKDRFPYNEQFFGPGTRLTVL.

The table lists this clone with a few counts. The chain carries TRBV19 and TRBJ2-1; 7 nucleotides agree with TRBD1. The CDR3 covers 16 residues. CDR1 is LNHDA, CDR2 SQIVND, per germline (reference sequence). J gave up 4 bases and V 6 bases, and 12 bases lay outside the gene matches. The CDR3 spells CASSRPTGRDYNEQFF. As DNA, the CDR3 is TGTGCCAGTAGCCGCCCGACAGGGCGAGATTACAATGAGCAGTTCTTC.

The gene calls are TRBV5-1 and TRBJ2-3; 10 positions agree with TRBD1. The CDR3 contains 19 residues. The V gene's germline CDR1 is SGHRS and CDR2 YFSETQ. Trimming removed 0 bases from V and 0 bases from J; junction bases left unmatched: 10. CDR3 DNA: TGCGCCAGCAGCTTGGCCACGGGGACAGGGGCCACTAGCACAGATACGCAGTATTTT. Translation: CASSLATGTGATSTDTQYF.

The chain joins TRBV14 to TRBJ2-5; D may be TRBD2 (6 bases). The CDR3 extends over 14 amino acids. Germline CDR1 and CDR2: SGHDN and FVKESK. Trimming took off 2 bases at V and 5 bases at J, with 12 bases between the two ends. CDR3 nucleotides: TGTGCCAGCAGCCAAAAGCGGGTCCGGGAGACCCAGTACTTC. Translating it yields CASSQKRVRETQYF.

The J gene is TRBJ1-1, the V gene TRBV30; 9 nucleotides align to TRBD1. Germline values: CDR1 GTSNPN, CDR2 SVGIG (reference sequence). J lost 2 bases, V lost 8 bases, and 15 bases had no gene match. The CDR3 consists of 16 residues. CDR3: CAVRPGTGFGNTEAFF. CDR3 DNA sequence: TGTGCCGTCCGTCCCGGGACAGGGTTTGGAAACACTGAAGCTTTCTTT.

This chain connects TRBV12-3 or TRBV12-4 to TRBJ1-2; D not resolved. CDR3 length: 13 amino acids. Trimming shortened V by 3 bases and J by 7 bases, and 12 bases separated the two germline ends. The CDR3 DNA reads TGTGCCAGCAGTTTGCCGGATTATGTTGGCTACACCTTC. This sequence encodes CASSLPDYVGYTF.

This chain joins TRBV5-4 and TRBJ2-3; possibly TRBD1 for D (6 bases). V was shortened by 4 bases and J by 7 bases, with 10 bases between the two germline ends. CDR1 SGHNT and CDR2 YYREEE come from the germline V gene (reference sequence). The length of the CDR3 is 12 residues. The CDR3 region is CASSPDSNTQYF. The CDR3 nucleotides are TGTGCCAGCAGCCCGGACAGTAATACGCAGTATTTT.

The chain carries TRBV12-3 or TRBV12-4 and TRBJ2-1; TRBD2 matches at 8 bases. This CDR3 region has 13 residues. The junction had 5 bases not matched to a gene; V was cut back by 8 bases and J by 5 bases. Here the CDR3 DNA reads TGTGCCAGCGGCGGGGGGCTCCACAATGAGCAGTTCTTC. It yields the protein CASGGGLHNEQFF.

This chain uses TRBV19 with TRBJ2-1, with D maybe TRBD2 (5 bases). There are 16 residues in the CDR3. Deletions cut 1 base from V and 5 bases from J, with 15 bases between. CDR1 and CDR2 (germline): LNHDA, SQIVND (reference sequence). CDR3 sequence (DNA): TGTGCCAGTAGTATAGTCGTGGCTAGCAGAAACAATGAGCAGTTCTTC. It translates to CASSIVVASRNNEQFF.

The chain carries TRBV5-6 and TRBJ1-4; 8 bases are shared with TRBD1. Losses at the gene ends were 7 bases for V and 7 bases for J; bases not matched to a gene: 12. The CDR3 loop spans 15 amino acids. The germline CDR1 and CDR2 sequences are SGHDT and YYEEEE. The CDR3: CASGGQAKGGEKLFF. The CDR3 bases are TGTGCCAGCGGGGGACAGGCGAAAGGAGGTGAAAAACTGTTTTTT. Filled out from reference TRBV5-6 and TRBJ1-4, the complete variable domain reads DAGVTQSPTHLIKTRGQQVTLRCSPKSGHDTVSWYQQALGQGPQFIFQYYEEEERQRGNFPDRFSGHQFPNYSSELNVNALLLGDSALYLCASGGQAKGGEKLFFGSGTQLSVL.

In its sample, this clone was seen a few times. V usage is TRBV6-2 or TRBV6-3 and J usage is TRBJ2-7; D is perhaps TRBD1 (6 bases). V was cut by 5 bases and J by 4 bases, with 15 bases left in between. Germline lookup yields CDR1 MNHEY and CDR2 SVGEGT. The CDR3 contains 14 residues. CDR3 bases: TGTGCCAGCAGTCCCAAAGACAGGCCGTACGAGCAGTACGTC. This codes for CASSPKDRPYEQYV.

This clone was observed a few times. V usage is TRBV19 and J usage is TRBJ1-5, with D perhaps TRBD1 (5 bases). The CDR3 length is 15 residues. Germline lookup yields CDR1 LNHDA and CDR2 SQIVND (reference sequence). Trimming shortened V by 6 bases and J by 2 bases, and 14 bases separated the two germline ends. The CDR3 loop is CASRGSGTRNQPQHF. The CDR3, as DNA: TGTGCCAGTAGGGGTTCTGGGACTCGCAATCAGCCCCAGCATTTT.

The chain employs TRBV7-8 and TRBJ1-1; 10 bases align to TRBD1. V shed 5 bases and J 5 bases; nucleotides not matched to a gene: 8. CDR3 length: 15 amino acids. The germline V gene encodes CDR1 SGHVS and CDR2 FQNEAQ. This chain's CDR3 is CASSDATGGLTEAFF. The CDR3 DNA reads TGTGCCAGCAGCGACGCGACAGGGGGCTTAACTGAAGCTTTCTTT.

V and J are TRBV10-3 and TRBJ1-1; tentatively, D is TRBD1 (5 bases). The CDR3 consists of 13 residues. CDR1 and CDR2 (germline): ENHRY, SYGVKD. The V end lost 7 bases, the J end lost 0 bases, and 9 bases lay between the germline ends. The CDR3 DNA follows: TGTGCCATCATGGGGCAGATGAACACTGAAGCTTTCTTT. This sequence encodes CAIMGQMNTEAFF.

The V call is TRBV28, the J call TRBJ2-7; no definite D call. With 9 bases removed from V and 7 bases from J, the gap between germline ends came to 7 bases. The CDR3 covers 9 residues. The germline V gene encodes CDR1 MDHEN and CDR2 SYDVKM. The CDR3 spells CASGREQYF. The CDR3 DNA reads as TGTGCCAGTGGTCGGGAGCAGTACTTC.

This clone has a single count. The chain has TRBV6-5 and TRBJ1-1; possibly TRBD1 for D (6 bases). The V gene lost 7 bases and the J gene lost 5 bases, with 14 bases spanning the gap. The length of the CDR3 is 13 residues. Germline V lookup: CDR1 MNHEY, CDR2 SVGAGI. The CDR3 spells CASTGQRITEAFF. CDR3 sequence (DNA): TGTGCCAGCACCGGACAGAGAATAACTGAAGCTTTCTTT.

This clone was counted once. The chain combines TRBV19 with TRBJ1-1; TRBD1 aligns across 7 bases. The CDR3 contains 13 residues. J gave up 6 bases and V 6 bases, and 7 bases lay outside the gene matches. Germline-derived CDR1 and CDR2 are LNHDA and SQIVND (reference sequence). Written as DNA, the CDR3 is TGTGCCAGTAGCCTGACAGGGTACGCTGAAGCTTTCTTT. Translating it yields CASSLTGYAEAFF.

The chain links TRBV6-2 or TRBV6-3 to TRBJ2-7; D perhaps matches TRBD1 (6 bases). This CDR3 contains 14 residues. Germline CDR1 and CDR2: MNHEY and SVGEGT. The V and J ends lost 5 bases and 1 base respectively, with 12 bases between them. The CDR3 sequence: CASSRTVGSYEQYF. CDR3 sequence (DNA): TGTGCCAGCAGTAGGACAGTCGGTTCCTACGAGCAGTACTTC.

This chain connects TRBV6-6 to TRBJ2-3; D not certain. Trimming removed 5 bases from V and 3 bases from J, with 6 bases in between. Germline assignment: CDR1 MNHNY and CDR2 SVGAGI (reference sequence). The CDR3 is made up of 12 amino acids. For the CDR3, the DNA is TGTGCCAGCAGTAGAGCAACAGATACGCAGTATTTT. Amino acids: CASSRATDTQYF.

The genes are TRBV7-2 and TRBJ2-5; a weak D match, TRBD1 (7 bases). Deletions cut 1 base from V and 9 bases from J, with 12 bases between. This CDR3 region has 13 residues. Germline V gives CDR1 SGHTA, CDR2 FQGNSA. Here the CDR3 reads CASSLGAGGSQYF. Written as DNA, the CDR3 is TGTGCCAGCAGCTTAGGGGCAGGGGGGTCCCAGTACTTC.

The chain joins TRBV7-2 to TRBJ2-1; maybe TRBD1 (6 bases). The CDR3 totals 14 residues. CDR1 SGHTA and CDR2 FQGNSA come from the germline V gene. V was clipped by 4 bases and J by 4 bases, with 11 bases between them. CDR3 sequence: CASSWTATYNEQFF. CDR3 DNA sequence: TGTGCCAGCAGCTGGACAGCAACTTACAATGAGCAGTTCTTC.

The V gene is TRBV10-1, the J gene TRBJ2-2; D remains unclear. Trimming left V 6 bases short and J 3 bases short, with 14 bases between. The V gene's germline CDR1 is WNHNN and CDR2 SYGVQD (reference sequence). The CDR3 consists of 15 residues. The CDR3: CASSPTPSYTGELFF. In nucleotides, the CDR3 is TGCGCCAGCAGCCCCACACCCTCTTACACCGGGGAGCTGTTTTTT.

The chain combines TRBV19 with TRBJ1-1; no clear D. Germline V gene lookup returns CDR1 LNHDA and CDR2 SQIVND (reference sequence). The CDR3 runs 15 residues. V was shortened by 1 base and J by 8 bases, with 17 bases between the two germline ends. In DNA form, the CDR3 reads TGTGCCAGTAGTATAGTCTACAGCCCCACCAGGGAAGCTTTCTTT. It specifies CASSIVYSPTREAFF.

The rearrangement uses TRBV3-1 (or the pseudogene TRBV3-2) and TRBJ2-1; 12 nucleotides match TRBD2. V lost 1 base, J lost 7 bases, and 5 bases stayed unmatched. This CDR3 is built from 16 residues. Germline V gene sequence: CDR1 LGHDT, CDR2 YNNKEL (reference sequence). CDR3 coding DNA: TGTGCCAGCAGCCAAGTGTTACTAGCGGGAGGTAATGAGCAGTTCTTC. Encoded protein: CASSQVLLAGGNEQFF.

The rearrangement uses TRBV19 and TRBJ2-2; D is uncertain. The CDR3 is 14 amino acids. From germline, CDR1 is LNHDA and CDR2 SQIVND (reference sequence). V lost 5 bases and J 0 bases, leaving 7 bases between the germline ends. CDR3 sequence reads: CASSFVTNTGELFF. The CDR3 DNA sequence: TGTGCCAGTAGTTTTGTCACGAACACCGGGGAGCTGTTTTTT.

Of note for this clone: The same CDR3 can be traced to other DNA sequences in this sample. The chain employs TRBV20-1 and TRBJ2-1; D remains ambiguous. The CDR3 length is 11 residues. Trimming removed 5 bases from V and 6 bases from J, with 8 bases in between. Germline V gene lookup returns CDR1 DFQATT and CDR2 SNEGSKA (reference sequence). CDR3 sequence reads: CSAPSGNEQFF. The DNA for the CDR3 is TGCAGTGCTCCGTCAGGCAATGAGCAGTTCTTC.

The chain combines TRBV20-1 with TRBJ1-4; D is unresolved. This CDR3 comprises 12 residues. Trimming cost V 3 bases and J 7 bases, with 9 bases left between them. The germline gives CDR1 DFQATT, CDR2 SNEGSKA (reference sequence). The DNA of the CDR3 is TGCAGTGCTAGTAGCGGGGTTGAAAAACTGTTTTTT. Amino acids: CSASSGVEKLFF.

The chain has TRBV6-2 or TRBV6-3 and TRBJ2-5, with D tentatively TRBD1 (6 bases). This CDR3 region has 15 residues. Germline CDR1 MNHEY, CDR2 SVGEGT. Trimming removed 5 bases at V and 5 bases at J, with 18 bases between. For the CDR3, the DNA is TGTGCCAGCAGTACCCCTGACAGGTTTCTTGAGACCCAGTACTTC. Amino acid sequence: CASSTPDRFLETQYF.